This T cell receptor beta chain came from a study of cytomegalovirus exposure and HLA in healthy donors. Sequenced by immunoSEQ multiplex PCR; TCRdb stores in-frame clones only, minus some. The sample has about 280,000 clones; over 75% are singletons. The CDR3 totals 15 residues. The germline V gene encodes CDR1 SNHLY and CDR2 FYNNEI. With 8 bases removed from V and 4 bases from J, the gap between germline ends came to 18 bases. Sequenced sample: PBMCs. This TCR derives from a young woman in good health and CMV-seronegative. The chain links TRBV2 to TRBJ2-1, with TRBD1 as a possible D gene (5 bases). This chain's CDR3 is CASPRVAGSYNEQFF. The CDR3 DNA reads as TGTGCCAGCCCACGGGTGGCAGGGTCGTACAATGAGCAGTTCTTC.